The 21 T cell receptor beta chains presented below share a single source sample, sequenced in a study of cytomegalovirus exposure and HLA in healthy donors. Libraries were prepared by immunoSEQ multiplex PCR; TCRdb keeps only in-frame clonotypes and omits some of them. The sample consists of some 250,000 clones, roughly 89% of them appearing once. Specimen: PBMCs. The receptors here all came from a woman in her late teens or twenties in good health and CMV-seronegative.

V usage is TRBV7-2 and J usage is TRBJ1-1; D is undetermined. The CDR3 is made up of 13 amino acids. Germline V lookup: CDR1 SGHTA, CDR2 FQGNSA. V dropped 4 bases and J dropped 6 bases, with 12 bases sitting between them. The CDR3 region is CASSWVVRAEAFF. CDR3 in DNA: TGTGCCAGCAGCTGGGTTGTGAGGGCTGAAGCTTTCTTT.

The V call is TRBV29-1, the J call TRBJ1-5; no firm D call. V was shortened by 8 bases and J by 12 bases, with 14 bases between the two germline ends. In germline, CDR1 is SQVTM, CDR2 ANQGSEA. This CDR3 has 10 amino acids. CDR3 loop: CSPRRRLQHF. CDR3 nucleotide sequence: TGCAGCCCTCGGAGGCGACTCCAGCATTTT.

This clone was detected a few times. The chain is built from TRBV6-5 and TRBJ1-2, with 9 bases identical to TRBD1. The CDR3 is made up of 13 amino acids. V lost 5 bases, J lost 8 bases, and 6 bases stayed unmatched. The V gene's germline CDR1 is MNHEY and CDR2 SVGAGI. CDR3 region: CASSKQGATGYTF. The CDR3 nucleotides read TGTGCCAGCAGTAAACAGGGGGCGACGGGCTACACCTTC.

V gene TRBV7-9 combines with J gene TRBJ2-7, with a possible D match to TRBD1 (6 bases). Germline V gives CDR1 SEHNR, CDR2 FQNEAQ (reference sequence). The germline V and J ends were trimmed by 8 bases and 4 bases, with 12 bases remaining between them. The CDR3 runs to 12 residues. CDR3 nucleotide sequence: TGTGCCAGCGCAGAAACAGGGTACGAGCAGTACTTC. Protein product: CASAETGYEQYF.

Of note for this clone: Other DNA sequences in the same sample also yield this CDR3. The J gene is TRBJ2-3, the V gene TRBV28; TRBD2 agrees at 9 bases. From germline, CDR1 is MDHEN and CDR2 SYDVKM. This CDR3 is built from 14 residues. V gave up 6 bases and J gave up 1 base; unmatched junction bases: 2. This CDR3 is CASRQRGGTDTQYF. Here the CDR3 DNA reads TGTGCCAGCAGGCAGCGGGGGGGCACAGATACGCAGTATTTT.

This clone was seen ten or more times. V and J are TRBV6-5 and TRBJ2-6; a possible D gene is TRBD2 (7 bases). This CDR3 contains 15 residues. CDR1 is MNHEY and CDR2 is SVGAGI in the germline V gene. V was pared by 7 bases and J by 0 bases, with 10 bases between. The CDR3 sequence is CASTGGLSGANVLTF. Here the CDR3 DNA reads TGTGCCAGCACGGGGGGCCTCTCTGGGGCCAACGTCCTGACTTTC.

V and J are TRBV6-6 and TRBJ1-2; a weak D match, TRBD1 (6 bases). V was pared by 5 bases and J by 1 base, with 8 bases between. The CDR3 length is 13 residues. Germline V gives CDR1 MNHNY, CDR2 SVGAGI (reference sequence). This CDR3 reads CASSQQGNYGYTF. The CDR3 DNA reads as TGTGCCAGCAGTCAACAGGGTAACTATGGCTACACCTTC.

The rearrangement links TRBV6-6 to TRBJ2-1, with D tentatively TRBD1 (5 bases). V shed 7 bases and J shed 10 bases, with 17 bases lying between them. The V gene's germline CDR1 is MNHNY and CDR2 SVGAGI (reference sequence). The CDR3 loop spans 13 amino acids. For the CDR3, the DNA is TGTGCCAGCACCTACCTCAGGCAGGGCGAGCAGTTCTTC. This translates into CASTYLRQGEQFF.

This chain joins TRBV27 and TRBJ2-5, with 7 bases that match TRBD1. This CDR3 is 15 amino acids long. The ends lost 3 bases at V and 0 bases at J; junction bases unmatched: 4. Germline CDR1 and CDR2: MNHEY and SMNVEV (reference sequence). The DNA of the CDR3 is TGTGCCAGCAGTTTGTGGGACAGCAACCAAGAGACCCAGTACTTC. Its translation: CASSLWDSNQETQYF.

The DNA for the CDR3 is TGTGCCAGCAGTTTATCGTATCCAGAGACCCAGTACTTC. It specifies CASSLSYPETQYF. This chain joins TRBV27 and TRBJ2-5; D remains ambiguous. This CDR3 contains 13 residues. Germline V gene data show CDR1 as MNHEY and CDR2 as SMNVEV (reference sequence). Trimming shortened V by 0 bases and J by 4 bases, and 6 bases separated the two germline ends.

J is TRBJ1-1 and V is TRBV5-1, with no clear D. V lost 1 base, J lost 0 bases, and 10 bases lay in between. The CDR3 loop spans 15 amino acids. Germline CDR1 SGHRS, CDR2 YFSETQ. CDR3 coding DNA: TGCGCCAGCAGCTTGTTGGCAGACATGAACACTGAAGCTTTCTTT. This codes for CASSLLADMNTEAFF.

This chain uses TRBV27 with TRBJ1-2; 7 bases agree with TRBD1. This CDR3 comprises 13 residues. Per germline, CDR1 MNHEY and CDR2 SMNVEV (reference sequence). Unmatched junction bases numbered 9, after V lost 6 bases and J lost 8 bases. The CDR3 protein is CASSLEGADGYTF. The CDR3 coding sequence is TGTGCCAGCAGCCTTGAGGGGGCTGACGGCTACACCTTC.

V and J are TRBV28 and TRBJ1-1; perhaps TRBD1 as D (5 bases). This CDR3 contains 12 residues. The germline V and J ends were trimmed by 6 bases and 7 bases, with 12 bases remaining between them. CDR1 is MDHEN and CDR2 is SYDVKM in the germline V gene. CDR3 loop: CASSTRVFEAFF. CDR3 DNA: TGTGCCAGCAGCACCAGGGTCTTTGAAGCTTTCTTT. Using reference TRBV28 and TRBJ1-1 for the parts outside the CDR3, the full variable domain is DVKVTQSSRYLVKRTGEKVFLECVQDMDHENMFWYRQDPGLGLRLIYFSYDVKMKEKGDIPEGYSVSREKKERFSLILESASTNQTSMYLCASSTRVFEAFFGQGTRLTVV.

The chain joins TRBV28 to TRBJ2-7, with a tentative D call TRBD2 (6 bases). Trimming took off 7 bases at V and 4 bases at J, with 17 bases between the two ends. The CDR3 runs 14 residues. Germline V gene data show CDR1 as MDHEN and CDR2 as SYDVKM. This CDR3 is CASTRWRGIYEQYF. The CDR3 DNA reads TGTGCCAGCACCAGGTGGAGGGGAATTTACGAGCAGTACTTC.

CDR3 in amino acids: CAADSSIYEQYF. For the CDR3, the DNA is TGTGCCGCGGACAGTAGCATATACGAGCAGTACTTC. The chain has TRBV30 and TRBJ2-7; possibly TRBD1 for D (6 bases). Germline-derived CDR1 and CDR2 are GTSNPN and SVGIG (reference sequence). The CDR3 runs 12 residues. V lost 8 bases and J 4 bases, leaving 15 bases between the germline ends.

The CDR3 reads CASSLFTSTDTQYF. The CDR3, as DNA: TGTGCCAGCAGTTTATTCACTAGCACAGATACGCAGTATTTT. The rearrangement joins TRBV27 to TRBJ2-3; no definite D call. Germline V gene data show CDR1 as MNHEY and CDR2 as SMNVEV (reference sequence). Trimming took off 1 base at V and 0 bases at J, with 5 bases between the two ends. There are 14 residues in the CDR3.

This clone was observed a few times. The rearrangement joins TRBV7-3 to TRBJ1-6, with 11 positions matching TRBD1. After removal of 8 bases from V and 10 bases from J, the junction contained 7 bases not matched to a gene. Per the germline V gene, CDR1 is SGHTA and CDR2 is FQGTGA. CDR3 length: 14 amino acids. The DNA of the CDR3 is TGTGCCAGCTTCCCGGGACAGGGGGTATCACCCCTCCACTTT. Translating gives CASFPGQGVSPLHF. Complete variable domain (other parts from reference TRBV7-3 and TRBJ1-6): GAGVSQTPSNKVTEKGKYVELRCDPISGHTALYWYRQSLGQGPEFLIYFQGTGAADDSGLPNDRFFAVRPEGSVSTLKIQRTERGDSAVYLCASFPGQGVSPLHFGNGTRLTVT.

This sequence joins TRBV5-3 and TRBJ2-2; 7 bases align to TRBD1. TRBV5-3 is an ORF; its function is uncertain. With V trimmed by 4 bases and J by 0 bases, 6 bases remained unmatched. The CDR3 length is 16 residues. The CDR3 spells CARSLRQGTNTGELFF. DNA of the CDR3: TGTGCCAGAAGCCTTAGACAGGGAACGAACACCGGGGAGCTGTTTTTT.

The gene calls are TRBV5-1 and TRBJ2-7; TRBD1 matches 10 bases. The CDR3 has 18 amino acids. Germline CDR1 reads SGHRS; CDR2 reads YFSETQ. Germline trimming cut 4 bases from V and 2 bases from J; bases unmatched to any gene: 15. The DNA for the CDR3 is TGCGCCAGCAGCCTGCAGGGACAGGGGACCCGAAATACCTACGAGCAGTACTTC. Protein product: CASSLQGQGTRNTYEQYF.

The V gene is TRBV2, the J gene TRBJ2-3; 10 bases are a match to TRBD2. The V segment lost 6 bases and the J segment 0 bases; nucleotides outside the gene matches: 6. The CDR3 totals 16 residues. Per the germline V gene, CDR1 is SNHLY and CDR2 is FYNNEI. This CDR3 is CASSEGLALSTDTQYF. CDR3 nucleotides: TGTGCCAGCAGCGAGGGACTAGCGCTTAGCACAGATACGCAGTATTTT. Combining the CDR3 with reference TRBV2 and TRBJ2-3 gives the whole variable domain EPEVTQTPSHQVTQMGQEVILRCVPISNHLYFYWYRQILGQKVEFLVSFYNNEISEKSEIFDDQFSVERPDGSNFTLKIRSTKLEDSAMYFCASSEGLALSTDTQYFGPGTRLTVL.

This rearrangement joins TRBV6-1 to TRBJ1-5; the D gene is possibly TRBD1 (5 bases). V was clipped by 3 bases and J by 4 bases, with 16 bases between them. This CDR3 contains 16 residues. Germline V gene sequence: CDR1 MNHNS, CDR2 SASEGT. The CDR3 sequence: CASSEYTQQVNQPQHF. The CDR3 bases are TGTGCCAGCAGTGAGTATACTCAACAGGTGAATCAGCCCCAGCATTTT.